A selection of T cell receptor beta chains follows, all from one sample in a study of cytotoxic CD8 clonotypes in ibrutinib-treated CLL. Clones were read by immunoSEQ multiplex PCR, and TCRdb kept only the in-frame ones, dropping some. The data hold some 23,000 clones, with approximately 70% observed a single time. The material was PBMCs, obtained at disease progression, from a patient treated with ibrutinib. Receptors originate from a human donor with chronic lymphocytic leukemia. Both conserved end residues are part of each CDR3. A D gene is named only where the DNA matches it firmly. Clone size is not always given. Where it is, it says once, few, many or a class for expanded clones.

once	TRBJ1-4	.	TRBV9	13	TGTGCCAGCAGCGTAGAAACTAATGAAAAACTGTTTTTT	CASSVETNEKLFF
.	TRBJ1-1	.	TRBV18	13	TGTGCCAGCTCACCTCCGGGGGAAACTGAAGCTTTCTTT	CASSPPGETEAFF
.	TRBJ2-3	TRBD1	TRBV7-8	13	TGTGCCAGCAGCTTCCGACAGGGAGATACGCAGTATTTT	CASSFRQGDTQYF
.	TRBJ2-7	.	TRBV5-1	12	TGCGCCAGCAGCTTGGAGGGTTACGAGCAGTACTTC	CASSLEGYEQYF
once	TRBJ1-2	TRBD1	TRBV4-1	20	TGCGCCAGCAGCCAGTCGACAGGGAAGGTTAAGGGCACCATGAACTATGGCTACACCTTC	CASSQSTGKVKGTMNYGYTF
.	TRBJ2-2	.	TRBV5-4	15	TGTGCCAGCACCCTTCATACAGGGAACACCGGGGAGCTGTTTTTT	CASTLHTGNTGELFF
.	TRBJ2-7	.	TRBV2	15	TGTGCCAGCAGCCCCATGGGGGCCTCCTCCTACGAGCAGTACTTC	CASSPMGASSYEQYF
.	TRBJ2-1	TRBD1	TRBV6-4	16	TGTGCCAGCAGTGACTCAGGAACAGGGGACTACAATGAGCAGTTCTTC	CASSDSGTGDYNEQFF
medium-sized	TRBJ1-5	.	TRBV10-3	12	TGTGCCATCAGTGCGGACAATCAGCCCCAGCATTTT	CAISADNQPQHF
.	TRBJ2-7	TRBD1	TRBV4-1	14	TGCGCCAGCAGTTTTTCCGGGACAGGGTACGAGCAGTACTTC	CASSFSGTGYEQYF
.	TRBJ2-3	TRBD2	TRBV2	18	TGTGCCAGCAGTCCGGGACTAGCGGGGGGCCTTAGCACAGATACGCAGTATTTT	CASSPGLAGGLSTDTQYF
.	TRBJ1-1	TRBD1	TRBV7-9	14	TGTGCCAGCAGCGAGAGACAGGGGGGTTCTGAAGCTTTCTTT	CASSERQGGSEAFF
.	TRBJ2-7	TRBD1	TRBV11-3	17	TGTGCCAGCAGCTACGATCGGGGGGACAGGGTTACCTACGAGCAGTACTTC	CASSYDRGDRVTYEQYF
.	TRBJ2-5	.	TRBV6-1	16	TGTGCCAGCAGTGAATGGACCTTGCCCGGACAAGAGACCCAGTACTTC	CASSEWTLPGQETQYF
once	TRBJ2-3	.	TRBV9	18	TGTGCCAGCAGCGCCCCAGGGGAGACTAGCCCTCGCACAGATACGCAGTATTTT	CASSAPGETSPRTDTQYF
few	TRBJ2-2	.	TRBV11-1	13	TGTGCCAGCAGCACCCTTAACACCGGGGAGCTGTTTTTT	CASSTLNTGELFF
.	TRBJ2-5	TRBD1	TRBV2	13	TGTGCCAGCAGTCAGACAGGGTGGGAGACCCAGTACTTC	CASSQTGWETQYF
.	TRBJ2-2	TRBD2	TRBV9	15	TGTGCCAGCAATCTTGCGGGGGGTGTCACCGGGGAGCTGTTTTTT	CASNLAGGVTGELFF
.	TRBJ2-7	.	TRBV6-1	14	TGTGCCAGCAGGCGAACATGGACGGGACCCGAGCAGTACTTC	CASRRTWTGPEQYF
.	TRBJ1-1	.	TRBV15	15	TGTGCCACCAGCAGAACATCATGGGGGAACACTGAAGCTTTCTTT	CATSRTSWGNTEAFF